This TCR beta chain was obtained from a study of beta chain features in type 1 diabetes. Reverse transcribing all isolated RNA meant expressed TCRB transcripts were sequenced. Clones were read by immunoSEQ multiplex PCR, and TCRdb kept only the in-frame ones, dropping some. The repertoire holds 900,000 or so clones, with 15% to 20% as singletons. CDR3 length: 14 amino acids. The V gene lost 0 bases and the J gene lost 1 base, with 6 bases spanning the gap. Germline values: CDR1 LNHNV, CDR2 YYDKDF (reference sequence). One heparinised draw of blood, averaging roughly 0.12 L, came from each donor. Each of the CD4+ naive, central memory, regulatory and stem cell-like memory populations was sorted via CD45RO/CCR7/CD25/CD127/CD95/CD27. In all sorted populations, purity surpassed 98%. Findings and caveats of the study: VDJ junctions from patients with type 1 diabetes contained fewer insertions and more deletions.

Notes on this clone: As yet, its antigen is unknown. The sample contains more than one DNA sequence encoding this CDR3.

Sequenced material: naive CD4+ T cells from blood. This chain uses TRBV15 with TRBJ1-1; possible D gene TRBD1, 5 bases. The clonotype comes from a woman aged 18-35 years in good health. The CDR3 region has the DNA TGTGCCACCAGCAGAGACAGGGCGAACACTGAAGCTTTCTTT. Amino acids: CATSRDRANTEAFF.